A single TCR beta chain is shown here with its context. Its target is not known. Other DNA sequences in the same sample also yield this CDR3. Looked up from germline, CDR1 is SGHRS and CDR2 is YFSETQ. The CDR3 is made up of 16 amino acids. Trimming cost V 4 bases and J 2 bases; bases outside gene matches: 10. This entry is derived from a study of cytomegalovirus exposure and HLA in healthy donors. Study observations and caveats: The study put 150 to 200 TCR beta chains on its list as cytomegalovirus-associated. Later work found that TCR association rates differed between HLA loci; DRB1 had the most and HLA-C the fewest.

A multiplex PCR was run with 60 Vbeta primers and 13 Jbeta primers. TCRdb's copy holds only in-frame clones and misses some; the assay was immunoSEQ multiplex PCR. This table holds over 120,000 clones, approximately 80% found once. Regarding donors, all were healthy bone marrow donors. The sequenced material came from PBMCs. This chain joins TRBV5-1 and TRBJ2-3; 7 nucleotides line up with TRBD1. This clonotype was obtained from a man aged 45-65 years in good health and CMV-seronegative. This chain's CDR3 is CASSTRTGDFTDTQYF. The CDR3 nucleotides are TGCGCCAGCAGCACCCGGACAGGAGATTTCACAGATACGCAGTATTTT.